The text below deals with one TCR beta chain. Its target is not known. TCRdb re-derived calls from the 5' RACE reads in MiXCR, one entry per CDR3 protein. The sample yields around 82,000 distinct CDR3 sequences, roughly 13% seen once. CDR3 size: 13 residues. Trimming cost V 3 bases and J 9 bases, with 13 bases left between them. CDR1 SGDLS and CDR2 YYNGEE come from the germline V gene. This sample is part of a study of T-cell memory formation after mild COVID-19. Study-wide background: Clusters of TCRs were largely donor specific.

Study findings and constraints: The study found balanced CD4/CD8 in clones contracting day 15 to 85 and a CD4+ lean in later expanders. Proof of SARS-CoV-2 specificity was absent for the second-wave clones that crested on day 37. The appearance of some responding clones in pre-infection memory suggested that cross-reactive memory joined.

This receptor was obtained from a man aged 18 to 30 who had mild COVID-19 (a few samples of this study predate the infection). Cell type and time point are not known. Sequencing was performed on PBMCs or a T cell subset sorted from them (not recorded which). The V call is TRBV9, the J call TRBJ2-1; TRBD1 might be the D (5 bases). For the CDR3, the DNA is TGTGCCAGCAGCGGATCAGGGCACAGTGAGCAGTTCTTC. Residues: CASSGSGHSEQFF. The whole variable domain, remainder taken from reference TRBV9 and TRBJ2-1, is DSGVTQTPKHLITATGQRVTLRCSPRSGDLSVYWYQQSLDQGLQFLIQYYNGEERAKGNILERFSAQQFPDLHSELNLSSLELGDSALYFCASSGSGHSEQFFGPGTRLTVL.